This TCR beta chain is drawn from a study of CD8 T cells in ankylosing spondylitis. Regarding the study as a whole: Past research had described some motif variants in reactive arthritis synovial fluid and blood.

Comments on this clonotype: Its antigen is currently unknown.

The CDR3 extends over 16 amino acids. CDR1 and CDR2 from the germline V gene are SGDLS and YYNGEE. V was clipped by 0 bases and J by 5 bases, with 16 bases between them. Quantitative 5'-RACE with molecular barcodes generated TCR beta libraries. Via MiXCR, TCRdb re-called the 5' RACE reads, giving one row per CDR3 protein. The data contain hundreds of thousands of distinct CDR3 sequences, roughly 32% of them seen just once; the ten biggest clones take up 3.5% to 4.5%. The chain combines TRBV9 with TRBJ2-3; possibly TRBD1 or TRBD2 for D (5 bases each). The sequence was obtained from a male donor with ankylosing spondylitis or in good health (not recorded which). The sequenced sample was blood, either unsorted or a sorted T cell fraction (not recorded which). DNA for the CDR3: TGTGCCAGCAGCGTAGTCGGGACCCAACCCGGAGATACGCAGTATTTT. As protein: CASSVVGTQPGDTQYF.